This T cell receptor beta chain emerged from a study of blood T cell repertoires in COVID-19. Whole-study context: Collection of acute and convalescent COVID-19 samples took place in the United States, Italy and Spain. PBMCs, B-cell-depleted T cells, or T cells were the source of the cDNA or gDNA that made up the material.

Authors' analysis steps: Amplifying reference gene primers gave estimates of nucleated cell counts. The assay was immunoSEQ multiplex PCR, and TCRdb's table has in-frame clones only and misses some. V and J calls and clone size come straight from that table; D and trimming were deduced from the DNA. The table shows roughly 39,000 clones, with approximately 90% occurring only once. The CDR3 is 16 residues long. Germline CDR1 and CDR2: MNHNS and SASEGT. V was cut by 2 bases and J by 3 bases, with 16 bases left in between. Sequenced input: peripheral blood. This TCR derives from a human donor in a cohort sampled during active COVID-19. The gene calls are TRBV6-1 and TRBJ1-2, with D possibly TRBD1 on 5 matching bases. CDR3 protein: CASSERDWVGDYGYTF. The CDR3 DNA sequence: TGTGCCAGCAGTGAAAGGGACTGGGTGGGGGACTATGGCTACACCTTC.